This entry lists 10 T cell receptor beta chains sequenced from one sample in a study of T-cell memory formation after mild COVID-19. TCRdb itself ran the 5' RACE reads through MiXCR, one entry per CDR3 protein. The repertoire holds fewer than 95,000 distinct CDR3 sequences, around 16% seen once, with under 45% in the top ten. Sequenced: PBMCs or a T cell subset sorted from them (not recorded which). The source of these receptors is a man between 18 and 29 years old who had mild COVID-19 (a few samples of this study predate the infection). Cell type and time point are not known.

This clonotype was counted many times. The rearrangement joins TRBV5-1 to TRBJ2-2, with D unresolved. Germline-derived CDR1 and CDR2 are SGHRS and YFSETQ. V was clipped by 4 bases and J by 6 bases, with 13 bases between them. The CDR3 has 14 amino acids. CDR3 loop: CASSPKVGPGELFF. CDR3 nucleotides: TGCGCCAGCAGCCCAAAGGTCGGGCCCGGGGAGCTGTTTTTT.

This clonotype was observed a few times. The genes are TRBV4-3 and TRBJ1-1; D is undetermined. V dropped 0 bases and J dropped 1 base, with 12 bases sitting between them. The CDR3 is 16 amino acids. Germline lookup yields CDR1 LGHNA and CDR2 YSLEER. The CDR3 DNA reads TGCGCCAGCAGCCAAGATATGTCAGCCTCGAACACTGAAGCTTTCTTT. This codes for CASSQDMSASNTEAFF.

The chain is built from TRBV12-3 or TRBV12-4 and TRBJ2-1, with 8 bases fitting TRBD1. The V and J ends lost 0 bases and 2 bases, in that order; junction bases with no gene match: 3. There are 16 residues in the CDR3. CDR3 sequence reads: CASSLAGQVPYNEQFF. Written as DNA, the CDR3 is TGTGCCAGCAGTTTAGCGGGACAGGTGCCCTACAATGAGCAGTTCTTC.

The V gene is TRBV7-9, the J gene TRBJ2-7; D tentatively fits TRBD1 or TRBD2 (5 bases each). Germline CDR1 reads SEHNR; CDR2 reads FQNEAQ (reference sequence). V was shortened by 5 bases and J by 6 bases, with 23 bases between the two germline ends. CDR3 size: 16 residues. This chain's CDR3 is CASSLEGQGRIAEQYF. CDR3 coding DNA: TGTGCCAGCAGCCTAGAGGGGCAAGGGCGAATAGCCGAGCAGTACTTC.

This clonotype was counted only a few times. V and J are TRBV12-3 or TRBV12-4 and TRBJ1-2; maybe TRBD1 (5 bases). The CDR3 runs to 14 residues. V was shortened by 3 bases and J by 6 bases, with 14 bases between the two germline ends. The CDR3 is CASSLGRVNDGYTF. The CDR3 nucleotides are TGTGCCAGCAGTTTGGGCAGGGTAAACGATGGCTACACCTTC.

The chain uses TRBV7-9 and TRBJ1-4; D not resolved. Germline V gene data show CDR1 as SEHNR and CDR2 as FQNEAQ (reference sequence). CDR3 length equals 12 residues. V lost 5 bases to trimming and J lost 8 bases, with 9 bases between them. The CDR3 bases are TGTGCCAGCAGCCTGGTAGGGGAAAAACTGTTTTTT. Its protein product is CASSLVGEKLFF.

The rearrangement links TRBV6-2 or TRBV6-3 to TRBJ2-7; 12 bases agree with TRBD1. Germline V gives CDR1 MNHEY, CDR2 SVGEGT. After removal of 2 bases from V and 5 bases from J, the junction contained 1 base not matched to a gene. The CDR3 runs to 14 residues. The CDR3 sequence is CASSYGTGGHEQYV. The CDR3 DNA sequence: TGTGCCAGCAGTTACGGGACAGGGGGCCACGAGCAGTACGTC.

CDR3 sequence (DNA): TGTGCCAGCAGCTTGGAGGGTCCAGATACGCAGTATTTT. Translating it yields CASSLEGPDTQYF. The chain links TRBV7-9 to TRBJ2-3; TRBD2 might be the D (6 bases). This CDR3 contains 13 residues. Trimming removed 3 bases at V and 4 bases at J, with 8 bases between. Germline-derived CDR1 and CDR2 are SEHNR and FQNEAQ (reference sequence).

The chain joins TRBV3-1 to TRBJ2-7; D possibly corresponds to TRBD2 (6 bases). Trimming removed 4 bases at V and 1 base at J, with 20 bases between. The CDR3 contains 17 residues. Germline CDR1 reads LGHDT; CDR2 reads YNNKEL (reference sequence). The CDR3 protein is CASSLWSGGSRSYEQYF. CDR3 in DNA: TGTGCCAGCAGCCTCTGGTCCGGGGGAAGTCGGTCCTACGAGCAGTACTTC.

The chain uses TRBV4-3 and TRBJ1-4; no clear D gene. The germline V gene has CDR1 LGHNA and CDR2 YSLEER. Trimming stripped 0 bases from V and 1 base from J, with 6 bases between. The CDR3 is made up of 15 amino acids. The CDR3 DNA sequence: TGCGCCAGCAGCCAAGATGGCGGAACTAATGAAAAACTGTTTTTT. Translating gives CASSQDGGTNEKLFF.